Below, 24 T cell receptor beta chains from the same sample are listed, as sequenced in a study of blood T cells in healthy people across ages. Combining a sample-barcoded 5' primer with a J-beta primer mix, a second PCR ran for about 6 to 12 cycles. TCRdb reprocessed the 5' RACE reads via MiXCR and lists one record per CDR3 protein. The table records hundreds of thousands of distinct CDR3 sequences, roughly 64% of them present only once. Sequences were obtained from blood. These receptors originate from a man younger than 45 in good health.

The J gene is TRBJ1-2, the V gene TRBV10-1, with TRBD1 matching over 9 bases. The CDR3 consists of 14 residues. The trim removed 3 bases at V and 4 bases at J, leaving 3 bases unmatched. Per the germline V gene, CDR1 is WNHNN and CDR2 is SYGVQD (reference sequence). The chain's CDR3 is CASSDGGQGYGYTF. Here the CDR3 DNA reads TGCGCCAGCAGTGACGGGGGACAGGGCTATGGCTACACCTTC.

This clonotype was recorded only once. V gene TRBV15 combines with J gene TRBJ1-1; tentatively, D is TRBD1 (6 bases). This CDR3 spans 13 amino acids. Trimming shortened V by 9 bases and J by 1 base, and 12 bases separated the two germline ends. Germline CDR1 LNHNV, CDR2 YYDKDF (reference sequence). This chain's CDR3 is CATTGQQNTEAFF. The CDR3, as DNA: TGTGCCACGACCGGACAGCAGAACACTGAAGCTTTCTTT.

The rearrangement joins TRBV7-9 to TRBJ2-5; D possibly corresponds to TRBD1 (6 bases). CDR1 and CDR2 (germline): SEHNR, FQNEAQ (reference sequence). Trimming removed 7 bases at V and 5 bases at J, with 23 bases between. This CDR3 comprises 16 residues. This CDR3 is CASTPPDRGGRETQYF. In DNA form, the CDR3 reads TGTGCCAGCACCCCTCCGGACAGAGGGGGAAGGGAGACCCAGTACTTC.

In this sample, this clonotype turned up a few times. This sequence joins TRBV4-3 and TRBJ2-1; TRBD1 agrees at 12 bases. From germline, CDR1 is LGHNA and CDR2 YSLEER. The junction had 7 bases not matched to a gene; V was cut back by 3 bases and J by 7 bases. The CDR3 is 16 residues long. For the CDR3, the DNA is TGCGCCAGCAGCCAGAGACCGGGACAGGGGGCGAATGAGCAGTTCTTC. Translated, it gives CASSQRPGQGANEQFF.

The chain links TRBV5-1 to TRBJ2-5; 9 positions match TRBD2. Germline lookup yields CDR1 SGHRS and CDR2 YFSETQ. This CDR3 contains 15 residues. J was trimmed by 1 base and V by 6 bases; bases with no gene match: 7. The CDR3 nucleotides read TGCGCCAGCAATAGCGCGACTAGCGGCCAAGAGACCCAGTACTTC. Protein product: CASNSATSGQETQYF.

This clonotype was detected only once. The rearrangement joins TRBV6-2 or TRBV6-3 to TRBJ2-7; the match to TRBD2 covers 13 bases. The trim removed 6 bases at V and 1 base at J, leaving 3 bases unmatched. This CDR3 region has 15 residues. CDR1 is MNHEY and CDR2 is SVGEGT in the germline V gene. DNA for the CDR3: TGTGCCAGCAGGACGACTAGCGGGAGGTCCTACGAGCAGTACTTC. It codes for CASRTTSGRSYEQYF.

This chain links TRBV21-1 with TRBJ1-2; TRBD1 is taken as the D call from the table, unchecked against the DNA. TRBV21-1 is noted as a pseudogene. The CDR3 covers 15 residues. Here the CDR3 reads CASSKAGSTVSGYTF. CDR3 DNA: TGTGCCAGCAGCAAAGCTGGGTCGACAGTGAGTGGCTACACCTTC.

The V and J genes are TRBV7-2 and TRBJ1-2; no clear D gene. The CDR3 spans 14 residues. From germline, CDR1 is SGHTA and CDR2 FQGNSA. The germline V and J ends were trimmed by 5 bases and 5 bases, with 15 bases remaining between them. CDR3 nucleotide sequence: TGTGCCAGCAGCACGGCCCCGGGAAAGTATGGCTACACCTTC. Translation gives CASSTAPGKYGYTF.

The chain employs TRBV7-8 and TRBJ2-1; D gene ambiguous. V lost 7 bases, J lost 0 bases, and 13 bases lay in between. Per the germline V gene, CDR1 is SGHVS and CDR2 is FQNEAQ. The CDR3 loop spans 15 amino acids. CDR3 DNA sequence: TGTGCCAGCACGTTTCTAGGGTCCTCCTACAATGAGCAGTTCTTC. Protein sequence: CASTFLGSSYNEQFF.

The chain combines TRBV20-1 with TRBJ1-2, with D possibly matching TRBD1 (5 bases). Per the germline V gene, CDR1 is DFQATT and CDR2 is SNEGSKA (reference sequence). This CDR3 contains 12 residues. V was pared by 3 bases and J by 4 bases, with 9 bases between. CDR3 in DNA: TGCAGTGCTAGTGGGGACGTCTATGGCTACACCTTC. Its protein is CSASGDVYGYTF.

Only a few counts were recorded for this clonotype. A much bigger clone sits one base away, suggesting this may be a read error. V usage is TRBV12-3 or TRBV12-4 and J usage is TRBJ2-5; 7 nucleotides align to TRBD2. The trim removed 3 bases at V and 11 bases at J, leaving 12 bases unmatched. The CDR3 contains 14 residues. The CDR3 protein is CASSLLAALNEQYF. CDR3 in DNA: TGTGCCAGCAGTTTGCTAGCGGCCCTTAATGAGCAGTACTTC.

V is TRBV20-1 and J is TRBJ1-5, with a possible D match to TRBD1 (6 bases). Trimming left V 5 bases short and J 14 bases short, with 28 bases between. The germline V gene encodes CDR1 DFQATT and CDR2 SNEGSKA (reference sequence). This CDR3 contains 15 residues. CDR3 region: CSADSTRDNNQSEHF. CDR3 coding DNA: TGCAGTGCTGACTCTACCCGGGACAACAATCAGTCAGAGCATTTT.

The chain uses TRBV7-2 and TRBJ2-7; 8 bases are shared with TRBD2. Unmatched junction bases numbered 4, after V lost 0 bases and J lost 3 bases. CDR1 SGHTA and CDR2 FQGNSA come from the germline V gene. This CDR3 has 15 residues. The CDR3 loop reads CASSLAGLAVYEQYF. CDR3 sequence (DNA): TGTGCCAGCAGCTTAGCCGGACTAGCTGTCTACGAGCAGTACTTC.

This clonotype was counted a few times. The rearrangement links TRBV7-2 to TRBJ2-1; a possible D gene is TRBD1 (5 bases). Trimming pared 5 bases from V and 3 bases from J, leaving 14 bases between. This CDR3 contains 15 residues. The germline V gene encodes CDR1 SGHTA and CDR2 FQGNSA. In nucleotides, the CDR3 is TGTGCCAGCAGCCCAAATTCTGACAGCTACAATGAGCAGTTCTTC. This encodes CASSPNSDSYNEQFF.

The chain recombines TRBV3-1 with TRBJ2-7; D may be TRBD1 (6 bases). Trimming left V 1 base short and J 1 base short, with 11 bases between. CDR1 is LGHDT, CDR2 YNNKEL, per germline (reference sequence). This CDR3 spans 15 amino acids. The CDR3 coding sequence is TGTGCCAGCAGCCAAGGACAGGTTCCTTCCTACGAGCAGTACTTC. Its translation: CASSQGQVPSYEQYF.

The chain joins TRBV2 to TRBJ2-7; no reliable D call. Germline assignment: CDR1 SNHLY and CDR2 FYNNEI. The CDR3 is 11 residues long. The V end lost 3 bases, the J end lost 6 bases, and 6 bases lay between the germline ends. The CDR3 region is CASSDAIEQYF. CDR3 DNA sequence: TGTGCCAGCAGTGATGCGATCGAGCAGTACTTC. The full variable domain, completed using reference TRBV2 and TRBJ2-7, is EPEVTQTPSHQVTQMGQEVILRCVPISNHLYFYWYRQILGQKVEFLVSFYNNEISEKSEIFDDQFSVERPDGSNFTLKIRSTKLEDSAMYFCASSDAIEQYFGPGTRLTVT.

The chain employs TRBV7-2 and TRBJ1-2; no firm D call. The germline V gene has CDR1 SGHTA and CDR2 FQGNSA. This CDR3 region has 13 residues. V lost 6 bases and J lost 0, with 8 bases in between. This CDR3 reads CASRVDSNYGYTF. For the CDR3, the DNA is TGTGCCAGCAGAGTTGACTCTAACTATGGCTACACCTTC.

The chain recombines TRBV4-1 with TRBJ2-3; D unclear. Germline values: CDR1 MGHRA, CDR2 YSYEKL. This CDR3 region has 14 residues. Deletions cut 6 bases from V and 6 bases from J, with 16 bases between. CDR3 nucleotides: TGCGCCAGCAGTCGCCCGGGCTTTTTGGATACGCAGTATTTT. Amino acid sequence: CASSRPGFLDTQYF.

CDR3 amino acids: CASSQDLLAGVWTETQYF. The CDR3 DNA reads as TGTGCCAGCAGCCAAGATTTGCTAGCGGGGGTATGGACAGAGACCCAGTACTTC. This chain joins TRBV4-2 and TRBJ2-7, with 10 positions matching TRBD2. The DNA end is more similar to TRBJ2-5, so the J call may be wrong. CDR1 and CDR2 from the germline V gene are LGHNA and YNFKEQ. The CDR3 length is 18 residues.

This clonotype was picked up many times. V and J are TRBV4-2 and TRBJ2-7, with 8 positions matching TRBD1. Looked up from germline, CDR1 is LGHNA and CDR2 is YNFKEQ. V was pared by 1 base and J by 3 bases, with 5 bases of the junction left unmatched. CDR3 length equals 15 residues. Written as DNA, the CDR3 is TGTGCCAGCAGCCAAGTCTCAACAGGGGGCTACGAGCAGTACTTC. Its protein product is CASSQVSTGGYEQYF.

A few counts support this clonotype. This CDR3 is CASSLEDFSRWANQPQHF. CDR3 in DNA: TGTGCCAGCAGCTTAGAGGATTTTTCACGGTGGGCAAATCAGCCCCAGCATTTT. This chain joins TRBV7-8 and TRBJ1-5; no reliable D call. From germline, CDR1 is SGHVS and CDR2 FQNEAQ. CDR3 length: 18 residues. Between the trimmed V and J ends, which lost 1 base and 4 bases, there was a span of 20 bases.

The rearrangement uses TRBV5-6 and TRBJ1-2, with TRBD1 matching 7 bases. Looked up from germline, CDR1 is SGHDT and CDR2 is YYEEEE. The CDR3 spans 13 residues. Germline trimming cut 4 bases from V and 8 bases from J; bases unmatched to any gene: 8. The CDR3 reads CASSQTGVFGYTF. CDR3 nucleotides: TGTGCCAGCAGCCAAACAGGGGTTTTCGGCTACACCTTC.

J is TRBJ2-5 and V is TRBV4-3; 9 nucleotides agree with TRBD1. From germline, CDR1 is LGHNA and CDR2 YSLEER. There are 14 residues in the CDR3. Trimming took 4 bases from V and 14 from J; bases not matched to a gene: 14. DNA of the CDR3: TGCGCCAGCAGCCTCGCCGGGACAGGGCACGAGCAATACTTC. This encodes CASSLAGTGHEQYF.

The chain joins TRBV11-2 to TRBJ2-3; D gene unclear. Germline CDR1 is SGHAT and CDR2 is FQNNGV. V was clipped by 1 base and J by 1 base, with 9 bases between them. The CDR3 runs 15 residues. This CDR3 reads CASSLVSHGTDTQYF. The CDR3 DNA is TGTGCCAGCAGCTTAGTAAGTCATGGCACAGATACGCAGTATTTT.